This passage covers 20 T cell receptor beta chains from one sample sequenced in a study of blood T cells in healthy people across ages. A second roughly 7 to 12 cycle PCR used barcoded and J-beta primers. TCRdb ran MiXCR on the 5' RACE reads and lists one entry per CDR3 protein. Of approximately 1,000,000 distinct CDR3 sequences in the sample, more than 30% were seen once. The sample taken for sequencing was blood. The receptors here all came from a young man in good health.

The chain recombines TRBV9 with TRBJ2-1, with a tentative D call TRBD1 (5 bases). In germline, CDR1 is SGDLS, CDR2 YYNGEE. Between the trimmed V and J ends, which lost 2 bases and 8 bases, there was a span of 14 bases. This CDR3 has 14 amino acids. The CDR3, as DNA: TGTGCCAGCAGCGTCCCATTGGGGCCCCATGAGCAGTTCTTC. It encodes CASSVPLGPHEQFF. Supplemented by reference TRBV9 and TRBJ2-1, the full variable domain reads DSGVTQTPKHLITATGQRVTLRCSPRSGDLSVYWYQQSLDQGLQFLIQYYNGEERAKGNILERFSAQQFPDLHSELNLSSLELGDSALYFCASSVPLGPHEQFFGPGTRLTVL.

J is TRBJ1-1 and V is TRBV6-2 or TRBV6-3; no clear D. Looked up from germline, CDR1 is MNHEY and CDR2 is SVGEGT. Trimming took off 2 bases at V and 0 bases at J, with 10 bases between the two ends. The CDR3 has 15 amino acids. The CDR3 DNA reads TGTGCCAGCAGTTACCGGGGAGACATGAACACTGAAGCTTTCTTT. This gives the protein CASSYRGDMNTEAFF.

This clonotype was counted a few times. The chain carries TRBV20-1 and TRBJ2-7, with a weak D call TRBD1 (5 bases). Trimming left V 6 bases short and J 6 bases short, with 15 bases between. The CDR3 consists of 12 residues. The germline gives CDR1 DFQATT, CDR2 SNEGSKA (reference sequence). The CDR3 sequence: CSASTGPGEQYF. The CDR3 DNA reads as TGCAGTGCGAGCACAGGCCCAGGCGAGCAGTACTTC.

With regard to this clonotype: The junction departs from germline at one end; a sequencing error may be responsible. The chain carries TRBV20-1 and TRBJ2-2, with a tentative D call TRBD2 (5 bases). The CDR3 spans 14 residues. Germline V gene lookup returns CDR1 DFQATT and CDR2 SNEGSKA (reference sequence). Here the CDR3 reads CSARDPSLTGKLFF. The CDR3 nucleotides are TGCAGTGCTAGAGATCCCAGCCTCACCGGGAAGCTGTTTTTT.

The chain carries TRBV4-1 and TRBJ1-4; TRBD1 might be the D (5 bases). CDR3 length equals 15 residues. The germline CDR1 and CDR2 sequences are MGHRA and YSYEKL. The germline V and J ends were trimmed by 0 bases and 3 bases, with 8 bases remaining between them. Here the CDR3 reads CASSQEGGANEKLFF. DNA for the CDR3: TGCGCCAGCAGCCAAGAGGGGGGGGCTAATGAAAAACTGTTTTTT.

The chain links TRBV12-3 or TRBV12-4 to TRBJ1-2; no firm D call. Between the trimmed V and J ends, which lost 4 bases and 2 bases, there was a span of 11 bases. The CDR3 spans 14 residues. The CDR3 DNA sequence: TGTGCCAGCAGTTCAAACCGGGAAAACTATGGCTACACCTTC. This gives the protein CASSSNRENYGYTF.

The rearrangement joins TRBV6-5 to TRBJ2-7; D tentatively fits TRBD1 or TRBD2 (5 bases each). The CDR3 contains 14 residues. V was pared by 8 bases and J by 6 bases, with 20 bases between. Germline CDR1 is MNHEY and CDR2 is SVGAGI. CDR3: CASGTHEGMREQYF. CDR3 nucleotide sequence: TGTGCCAGCGGAACCCACGAGGGGATGCGCGAGCAGTACTTC.

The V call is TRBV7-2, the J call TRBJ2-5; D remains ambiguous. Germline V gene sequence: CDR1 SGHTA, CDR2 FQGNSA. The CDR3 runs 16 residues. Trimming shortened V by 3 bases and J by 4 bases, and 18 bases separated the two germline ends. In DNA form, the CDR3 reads TGTGCCAGCAGCTTGCTCCAGACCCACCAAGTAGAGACCCAGTACTTC. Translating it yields CASSLLQTHQVETQYF.

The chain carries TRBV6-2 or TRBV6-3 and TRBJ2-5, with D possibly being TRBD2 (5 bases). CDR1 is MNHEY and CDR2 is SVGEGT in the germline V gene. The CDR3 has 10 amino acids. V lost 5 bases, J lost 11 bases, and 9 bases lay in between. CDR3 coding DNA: TGTGCCAGCAGTCGGGATCCGCAGTACTTC. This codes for CASSRDPQYF.

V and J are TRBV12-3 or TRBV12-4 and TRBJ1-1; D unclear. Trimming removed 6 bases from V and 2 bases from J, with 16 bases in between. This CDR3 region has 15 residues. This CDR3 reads CASRSGQNSNTEAFF. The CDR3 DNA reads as TGTGCCAGCAGATCCGGGCAGAACTCCAACACTGAAGCTTTCTTT.

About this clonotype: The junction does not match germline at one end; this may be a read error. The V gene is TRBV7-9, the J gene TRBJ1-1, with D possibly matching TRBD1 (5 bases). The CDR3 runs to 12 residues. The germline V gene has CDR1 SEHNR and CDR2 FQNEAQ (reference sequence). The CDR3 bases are TGTACCAGCAGCTTGGGGGTCACTGAAGCTTTCTTT. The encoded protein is CTSSLGVTEAFF. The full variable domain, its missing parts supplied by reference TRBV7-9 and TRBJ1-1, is DTGVSQNPRHKITKRGQNVTFRCDPISEHNRLYWYRQTLGQGPEFLTYFQNEAQLEKSRLLSDRFSAERPKGSFSTLEIQRTEQGDSAMYLCTSSLGVTEAFFGQGTRLTVV.

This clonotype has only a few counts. The CDR3 DNA sequence: TGTGCCAGCAGCCGCGCAGGCGAAAAACTGTTTTTT. It yields the protein CASSRAGEKLFF. This chain uses TRBV4-2 with TRBJ1-4; D is unclear. The CDR3 is 12 amino acids. Trimming took 4 bases from V and 8 from J, leaving 8 bases between them. In germline, CDR1 is LGHNA, CDR2 YNFKEQ.

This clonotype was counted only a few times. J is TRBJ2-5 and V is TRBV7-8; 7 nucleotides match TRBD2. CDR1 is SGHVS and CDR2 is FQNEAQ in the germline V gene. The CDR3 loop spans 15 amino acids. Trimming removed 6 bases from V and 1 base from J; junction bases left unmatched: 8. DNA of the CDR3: TGTGCCAGCAGGGTTGCGGGGGTCCCCCAAGAGACCCAGTACTTC. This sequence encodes CASRVAGVPQETQYF.

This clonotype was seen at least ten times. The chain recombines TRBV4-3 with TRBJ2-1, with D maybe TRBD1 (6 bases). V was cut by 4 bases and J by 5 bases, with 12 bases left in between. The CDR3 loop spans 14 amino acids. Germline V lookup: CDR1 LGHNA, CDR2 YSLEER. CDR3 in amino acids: CASSPTDSHNEQFF. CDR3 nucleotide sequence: TGCGCCAGCAGCCCCACGGACAGTCACAATGAGCAGTTCTTC.

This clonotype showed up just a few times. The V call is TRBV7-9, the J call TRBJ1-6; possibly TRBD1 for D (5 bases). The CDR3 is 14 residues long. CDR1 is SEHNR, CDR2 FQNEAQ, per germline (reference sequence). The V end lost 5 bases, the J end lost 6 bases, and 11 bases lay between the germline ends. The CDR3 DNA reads TGTGCCAGCAGCCCTGGGGACCCTAATTCACCCCTCCACTTT. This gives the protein CASSPGDPNSPLHF.

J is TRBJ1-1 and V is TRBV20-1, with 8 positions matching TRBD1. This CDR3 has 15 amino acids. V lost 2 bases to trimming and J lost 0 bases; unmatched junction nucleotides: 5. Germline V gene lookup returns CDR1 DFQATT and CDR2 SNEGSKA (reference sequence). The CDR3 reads CSARPKTGVNTEAFF. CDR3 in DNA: TGCAGTGCTAGACCGAAGACAGGGGTGAACACTGAAGCTTTCTTT.

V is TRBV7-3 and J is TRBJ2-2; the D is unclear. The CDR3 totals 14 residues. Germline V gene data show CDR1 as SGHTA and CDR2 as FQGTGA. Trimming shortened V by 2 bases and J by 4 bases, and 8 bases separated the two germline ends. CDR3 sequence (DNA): TGTGCCAGCAGCTTAGGGCTCGGCACCGGGGAGCTGTTTTTT. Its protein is CASSLGLGTGELFF.

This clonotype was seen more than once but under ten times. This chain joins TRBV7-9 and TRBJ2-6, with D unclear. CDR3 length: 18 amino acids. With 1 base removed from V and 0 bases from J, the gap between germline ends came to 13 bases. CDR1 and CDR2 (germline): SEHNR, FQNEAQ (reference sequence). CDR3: CASSLESGPISGANVLTF. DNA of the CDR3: TGTGCCAGCAGCTTAGAATCAGGCCCCATCTCTGGGGCCAACGTCCTGACTTTC.

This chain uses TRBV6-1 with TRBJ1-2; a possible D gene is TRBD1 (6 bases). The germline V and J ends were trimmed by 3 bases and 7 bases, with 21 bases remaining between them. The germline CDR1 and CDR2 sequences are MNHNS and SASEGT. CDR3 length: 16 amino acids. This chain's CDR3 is CASSDDRGRKFRGYTF. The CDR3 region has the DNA TGTGCCAGCAGTGACGACCGGGGGCGCAAATTTCGTGGCTACACCTTC.

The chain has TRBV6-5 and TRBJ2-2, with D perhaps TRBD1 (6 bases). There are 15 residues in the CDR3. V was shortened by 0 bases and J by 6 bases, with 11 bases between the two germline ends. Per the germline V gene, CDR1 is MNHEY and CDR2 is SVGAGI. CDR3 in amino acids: CASSYSKQGSGELFF. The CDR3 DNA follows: TGTGCCAGCAGTTACTCGAAACAGGGCTCCGGGGAGCTGTTTTTT.